This T cell receptor (beta chain) was documented in a study of blood T cells in healthy people across ages. Study-level points and caveats: A roughly linear age-dependent decrease characterized TCR beta diversity per million T cells.

Combining a sample-barcoded 5' primer with a J-beta primer mix, a second PCR ran for roughly 6 to 12 cycles. TCRdb analysed the 5' RACE reads with MiXCR anew, one entry per CDR3 protein. The sample lists roughly 1,500,000 distinct CDR3 sequences; roughly 32% were seen once. In the case of this clonotype: Its specificity is not known.

This CDR3 region has 14 residues. Trimming cost V 5 bases and J 6 bases; bases outside gene matches: 5. The clonotype comes from a woman under 40 in good health. The chain carries TRBV12-3 or TRBV12-4 and TRBJ1-4, with TRBD1 matching 8 bases. The sample taken for sequencing was blood. CDR3 in amino acids: CASSLTGEDEKLFF. The CDR3 DNA sequence: TGTGCCAGCAGTCTGACAGGGGAGGATGAAAAACTGTTTTTT.